The TCR beta chain described here comes from a study of tumor-infiltrating lymphocytes in glioblastoma multiforme. The study's findings and limits: No surface-marker sorting into functional T cell subtypes was done. Only one glioblastoma patient had TCR and mutation analysis.

This clonotype has just a few counts. Its antigen is unknown. TCR beta libraries were built from RNA through three nested multiplex PCR rounds using modified ARM-PCR. Unique molecular identifiers were not described for the libraries. TCRdb re-called the multiplex PCR reads with MiXCR, one entry per CDR3 protein. The sample has around 8,800 distinct CDR3 sequences; around three quarters are singletons. CDR3 length: 15 residues. Per germline, CDR1 SGHAT and CDR2 FQNNGV. V dropped 2 bases and J dropped 3; count of bases not matched to a gene: 4. What was sequenced was brain tumor tissue. V gene TRBV11-2 combines with J gene TRBJ2-3, with TRBD1 identical over 8 bases. The sequence was collected from a male donor with glioblastoma. This CDR3 is CASSLQGAWTDTQYF. As DNA, the CDR3 is TGTGCCAGCAGCTTACAGGGGGCGTGGACAGATACGCAGTATTTT.